Below, 25 T cell receptor beta chains from the same sample are listed, as sequenced in a study of cytomegalovirus exposure and HLA in healthy donors. The PCR used 60 Vbeta and 13 Jbeta primers. The method was immunoSEQ multiplex PCR; TCRdb's version includes in-frame clones alone and lacks a portion of them. In the table there are 140,000 or so clones, roughly 80% of which are singletons. Sequenced material: PBMCs. All receptors derive from a man in his forties in good health and CMV-seronegative.

The V gene is TRBV25-1, the J gene TRBJ2-7; TRBD1 aligns across 12 bases. The trim removed 1 base at V and 9 bases at J, leaving 7 bases unmatched. This CDR3 is built from 15 residues. CDR1 and CDR2 (germline): MGHDK, SYGVNS. In DNA form, the CDR3 reads TGTGCCAGCAGTGAATGGGGGACAGGGGGCGAGGGGCAGTACTTC. It translates to CASSEWGTGGEGQYF.

The V call is TRBV7-9, the J call TRBJ2-5; the match to TRBD1 covers 7 bases. This CDR3 region has 14 residues. Germline V gene data show CDR1 as SEHNR and CDR2 as FQNEAQ (reference sequence). V gave up 4 bases and J gave up 1 base; unmatched junction bases: 3. The CDR3 sequence is CASSSRQGQETQYF. DNA for the CDR3: TGTGCCAGCAGCTCCCGACAGGGCCAAGAGACCCAGTACTTC.

The J gene is TRBJ2-3, the V gene TRBV6-4; 9 bases fit TRBD1. There are 14 residues in the CDR3. V lost 6 bases, J lost 4 bases, and 5 bases stayed unmatched. From germline, CDR1 is MRHNA and CDR2 SNTAGT. The CDR3 coding sequence is TGTGCCAGCAGGAAACAGGGGGCGGCAGATACGCAGTATTTT. Translation: CASRKQGAADTQYF.

J is TRBJ2-1 and V is TRBV19, with 10 bases matching TRBD2. CDR1 LNHDA and CDR2 SQIVND come from the germline V gene (reference sequence). This CDR3 has 13 residues. V lost 8 bases and J lost 8; bases outside the gene matches: 6. The CDR3 sequence: CASLLAGTYEQFF. In nucleotides, the CDR3 is TGTGCCAGTCTACTAGCGGGGACCTATGAGCAGTTCTTC.

The rearrangement links TRBV29-1 to TRBJ1-1, with 9 bases lining up with TRBD1. With V trimmed by 7 bases and J by 1 base, 4 bases remained unmatched. The CDR3 has 13 amino acids. Germline CDR1 reads SQVTM; CDR2 reads ANQGSEA. In nucleotides, the CDR3 is TGCAGCGGCCGGACAGGGGCGAACACTGAAGCTTTCTTT. This codes for CSGRTGANTEAFF.

The chain has TRBV5-1 and TRBJ2-1, with TRBD2 matching 7 bases. The trim removed 0 bases at V and 9 bases at J, leaving 9 bases unmatched. Looked up from germline, CDR1 is SGHRS and CDR2 is YFSETQ. This CDR3 region has 15 residues. The CDR3 here is CASSLDGRTGGEQFF. In nucleotides, the CDR3 is TGCGCCAGCAGCTTGGACGGACGGACGGGGGGTGAGCAGTTCTTC.

The chain links TRBV19 to TRBJ2-3, with 9 nucleotides matching TRBD1. V lost 5 bases, J lost 4 bases, and 4 bases stayed unmatched. The germline V gene has CDR1 LNHDA and CDR2 SQIVND (reference sequence). This CDR3 is 14 amino acids long. CDR3 protein: CASSPTGGSDTQYF. DNA of the CDR3: TGTGCCAGTAGTCCCACAGGGGGCTCAGATACGCAGTATTTT. Full variable domain (remainder filled in from reference TRBV19 and TRBJ2-3): DGGITQSPKYLFRKEGQNVTLSCEQNLNHDAMYWYRQDPGQGLRLIYYSQIVNDFQKGDIAEGYSVSREKKESFPLTVTSAQKNPTAFYLCASSPTGGSDTQYFGPGTRLTVL.

V usage is TRBV5-1 and J usage is TRBJ2-5, with D uncertain. Germline V gene sequence: CDR1 SGHRS, CDR2 YFSETQ. V dropped 1 base and J dropped 5 bases, with 12 bases sitting between them. This CDR3 is built from 14 residues. CDR3 sequence reads: CASSLRSLGETQYF. DNA for the CDR3: TGCGCCAGCAGCTTGCGCAGTCTCGGGGAGACCCAGTACTTC. Using reference TRBV5-1 and TRBJ2-5 for the parts outside the CDR3, the full variable domain is KAGVTQTPRYLIKTRGQQVTLSCSPISGHRSVSWYQQTPGQGLQFLFEYFSETQRNKGNFPGRFSGRQFSNSRSEMNVSTLELGDSALYLCASSLRSLGETQYFGPGTRLLVL.

The rearrangement links TRBV9 to TRBJ1-6; 8 nucleotides align to TRBD1. The CDR3 runs 18 residues. J lost 0 bases, V lost 3 bases, and 8 bases had no gene match. Germline-derived CDR1 and CDR2 are SGDLS and YYNGEE. CDR3: CASSAGTGISSYNSPLHF. The CDR3 DNA is TGTGCCAGCAGCGCCGGGACAGGAATAAGCTCCTATAATTCACCCCTCCACTTT.

The chain couples TRBV5-8 to TRBJ2-1, with 8 bases fitting TRBD2. Per germline, CDR1 SGHTS and CDR2 YDEGEE. Losses at the gene ends were 1 base for V and 9 bases for J; bases not matched to a gene: 3. The CDR3 extends over 13 amino acids. Here the CDR3 reads CASSLTSGFEQFF. For the CDR3, the DNA is TGTGCCAGCAGCTTGACTAGCGGATTTGAGCAGTTCTTC.

The chain couples TRBV4-3 to TRBJ2-1; the match to TRBD2 covers 8 bases. The J segment lost 8 bases and the V segment lost 3 bases, leaving 12 bases of the junction unmatched. The CDR3 runs to 16 residues. Germline loops: CDR1 LGHNA, CDR2 YSLEER. The CDR3 bases are TGCGCCAGCAGCCAGGAGACTAGCGTCTCAGGCCATGAGCAGTTCTTC. Translating it yields CASSQETSVSGHEQFF.

V is TRBV12-5 and J is TRBJ2-3; the D gene is possibly TRBD1 (7 bases). This CDR3 region has 14 residues. Trimming shortened V by 1 base and J by 14 bases, and 19 bases separated the two germline ends. Germline-derived CDR1 and CDR2 are LGHNT and FRNRAP. The CDR3 reads CASGLEAGQKDPYF. DNA for the CDR3: TGTGCTAGTGGTTTGGAGGCGGGACAGAAAGACCCGTATTTT.

The V and J genes are TRBV13 and TRBJ1-2; D not resolved. Germline loops: CDR1 PRHDT, CDR2 FYEKMQ (reference sequence). V was clipped by 5 bases and J by 7 bases, with 23 bases between them. The CDR3 runs to 16 residues. CDR3 coding DNA: TGTGCCAGCAGCCCCAGACGGCTCGGGGAAGTAGCTGGCTACACCTTC. This encodes CASSPRRLGEVAGYTF.

CDR3 sequence (DNA): TGTGCCAGCAGTTTACGGACACACAGGGGCACAGATACGCAGTATTTT. Its protein is CASSLRTHRGTDTQYF. V is TRBV25-1 and J is TRBJ2-3, with D possibly TRBD1 on 6 matching bases. This CDR3 region has 16 residues. Germline V gene data show CDR1 as MGHDK and CDR2 as SYGVNS. Trimming took off 5 bases at V and 1 base at J, with 16 bases between the two ends. Filled out from reference TRBV25-1 and TRBJ2-3, the complete variable domain reads EADIYQTPRYLVIGTGKKITLECSQTMGHDKMYWYQQDPGMELHLIHYSYGVNSTEKGDLSSESTVSRIRTEHFPLTLESARPSHTSQYLCASSLRTHRGTDTQYFGPGTRLTVL.

This clone was seen a single time. The rearrangement uses TRBV5-1 and TRBJ2-5; 8 bases are a match to TRBD2. V lost 0 bases, J lost 4 bases, and 8 bases stayed unmatched. This CDR3 is 16 amino acids long. Germline lookup yields CDR1 SGHRS and CDR2 YFSETQ. DNA of the CDR3: TGCGCCAGCAGCTTGGTCCGGGGGGGCCGGGGAGAGACCCAGTACTTC. It specifies CASSLVRGGRGETQYF.

The chain couples TRBV19 to TRBJ1-5; tentatively, D is TRBD1 (6 bases). Trimming removed 3 bases at V and 7 bases at J, with 13 bases between. The CDR3 spans 14 residues. CDR1 is LNHDA, CDR2 SQIVND, per germline (reference sequence). The CDR3 nucleotides read TGTGCCAGTAGTATGAGGGGGGAGGGACAGCCCCAGCATTTT. This gives the protein CASSMRGEGQPQHF. The whole variable domain, remainder taken from reference TRBV19 and TRBJ1-5, is DGGITQSPKYLFRKEGQNVTLSCEQNLNHDAMYWYRQDPGQGLRLIYYSQIVNDFQKGDIAEGYSVSREKKESFPLTVTSAQKNPTAFYLCASSMRGEGQPQHFGDGTRLSIL.

The rearrangement links TRBV4-3 to TRBJ2-5, with D perhaps TRBD2 (6 bases). With the DNA end fitting TRBJ2-7 better, the J assignment may be wrong. The CDR3 sequence is 15 residues long. In germline, CDR1 is LGHNA, CDR2 YSLEER. CDR3 sequence: CASSQASGVGYEQYF. The CDR3 coding sequence is TGCGCCAGCAGCCAAGCATCGGGGGTGGGCTACGAGCAGTACTTC.

The chain uses TRBV5-4 and TRBJ2-7; D perhaps matches TRBD1 (5 bases). Germline CDR1 reads SGHNT; CDR2 reads YYREEE (reference sequence). V was clipped by 0 bases and J by 4 bases, with 5 bases between them. The CDR3 consists of 12 residues. The CDR3 DNA is TGTGCCAGCAGCTTGGACAGGTACGAGCAGTACTTC. Protein product: CASSLDRYEQYF.

This sequence joins TRBV6-1 and TRBJ2-3; 12 bases agree with TRBD1. Germline trimming cut 2 bases from V and 4 bases from J; bases unmatched to any gene: 4. Germline values: CDR1 MNHNS, CDR2 SASEGT. This CDR3 region has 16 residues. CDR3 in DNA: TGTGCCAGCAGTGAATGGGGGACAGGGGGCGCAGATACGCAGTATTTT. It translates to CASSEWGTGGADTQYF.

In this sample, this clone turned up a few times. The genes are TRBV4-3 and TRBJ2-7, with D perhaps matching TRBD1 (5 bases). V was trimmed by 0 bases and J by 6 bases, leaving 15 bases between them. This CDR3 is 15 amino acids long. Germline-derived CDR1 and CDR2 are LGHNA and YSLEER. The CDR3 sequence: CASSQERGPSREQYF. DNA of the CDR3: TGCGCCAGCAGCCAAGAAAGGGGCCCCTCGCGCGAGCAGTACTTC.

This clone was picked up a small number of times. The V gene is TRBV4-3, the J gene TRBJ2-7; weak D call: TRBD2 (7 bases). Per germline, CDR1 LGHNA and CDR2 YSLEER. This CDR3 spans 17 amino acids. V gave up 2 bases and J gave up 0 bases, with 17 bases separating them. This CDR3 reads CASSQKGGGGSSYEQYF. The CDR3 DNA sequence: TGCGCCAGCAGCCAAAAGGGGGGAGGGGGAAGCTCCTACGAGCAGTACTTC.

V gene TRBV6-5 combines with J gene TRBJ2-5, with 8 positions matching TRBD1. This CDR3 contains 14 residues. Germline CDR1 and CDR2: MNHEY and SVGAGI. V dropped 8 bases and J dropped 4; count of bases not matched to a gene: 9. The CDR3 spells CASQTHRGVETQYF. CDR3 DNA sequence: TGTGCCAGCCAAACCCACAGGGGGGTAGAGACCCAGTACTTC.

Of note for this clone: The junction does not match germline at one end; this may be a read error. The gene calls are TRBV7-7 and TRBJ2-7; the match to TRBD1 covers 7 bases. Germline V CDR1 and CDR2: SSHAT, FNYEAQ (reference sequence). This CDR3 comprises 15 residues. The CDR3 nucleotides are TGTGCTAGCAGCTTAGATCAGGGGGTTATACCCCAGCAGTACTTC. Encoded protein: CASSLDQGVIPQQYF.

The V gene is TRBV5-4, the J gene TRBJ1-1; D remains unclear. The V and J ends lost 0 bases and 5 bases respectively, with 11 bases between them. This CDR3 has 14 residues. CDR1 and CDR2 (germline): SGHNT, YYREEE (reference sequence). The CDR3 sequence is CASSLDVPGTEAFF. The CDR3 DNA sequence: TGTGCCAGCAGCTTGGACGTCCCGGGGACTGAAGCTTTCTTT.

This clone was found a few times. The chain links TRBV5-1 to TRBJ1-1; 7 bases are shared with TRBD1. This CDR3 region has 16 residues. Per the germline V gene, CDR1 is SGHRS and CDR2 is YFSETQ. V was clipped by 1 base and J by 6 bases; unmatched bases: 12. Here the CDR3 reads CASSLSGPGQSAEAFF. As DNA, the CDR3 is TGCGCCAGCAGCTTGTCGGGCCCGGGACAGTCGGCTGAAGCTTTCTTT. The whole variable domain, filled in from reference TRBV5-1 and TRBJ1-1, reads KAGVTQTPRYLIKTRGQQVTLSCSPISGHRSVSWYQQTPGQGLQFLFEYFSETQRNKGNFPGRFSGRQFSNSRSEMNVSTLELGDSALYLCASSLSGPGQSAEAFFGQGTRLTVV.